The 22 T cell receptor beta chains listed next were all sequenced from one sample in a study of T cells in severe cutaneous drug reactions. Sequenced patients had Stevens-Johnson syndrome or toxic epidermal necrolysis caused by carbamazepine. TCR subtype-specific primers in iRepertoire multiplex PCR prepared libraries for bulk and single-cell sequencing. TCRdb re-analyzed the multiplex PCR reads; it lists each CDR3 protein once, without DNA. The sample totals a few thousand distinct CDR3 sequences. Sequencing used PBMCs. Every receptor here comes from a human donor with Stevens-Johnson syndrome, a severe cutaneous drug reaction.

The chain uses TRBV11-2 and TRBJ2-5; no DNA is available, so the TRBD2 call from TCRdb remains unchecked. Germline-derived CDR1 and CDR2 are SGHAT and FQNNGV. The CDR3 is 18 amino acids. The CDR3 loop is CASSLSQVGGRSQETQYF.

The genes are TRBV4-2 and TRBJ2-1. Germline V gives CDR1 LGHNA, CDR2 YNFKEQ. This CDR3 region has 11 residues. CDR3: CASSQGYEQFF.

The gene calls are TRBV28 and TRBJ2-3; TCRdb outputs TRBD2, but without DNA this stays unchecked. In germline, CDR1 is MDHEN, CDR2 SYDVKM. The CDR3 contains 17 residues. The CDR3 loop reads CASSFHRGTSGMDTQYF.

Its frequency marks this clonotype as medium-sized. The V call is TRBV7-8, the J call TRBJ1-2; the TRBD1 assignment by TCRdb is unverifiable without DNA. The CDR3 consists of 13 residues. CDR1 is SGHVS and CDR2 is FQNEAQ in the germline V gene. The CDR3 region is CASSLVGGHGYTF.

The genes are TRBV12-3 or TRBV12-4 and TRBJ2-5; without DNA, the TCRdb call of TRBD2 cannot be checked. This CDR3 comprises 15 residues. The CDR3 spells CASSLGTSGYETQYF.

V is TRBV6-5 and J is TRBJ2-7; the D call from TCRdb, TRBD1, cannot be confirmed without DNA. This CDR3 spans 17 amino acids. The V gene's germline CDR1 is MNHEY and CDR2 SVGAGI. The CDR3 spells CASSYSGGGAIVYEQYF.

V and J are TRBV5-1 and TRBJ2-3. From germline, CDR1 is SGHRS and CDR2 YFSETQ. This CDR3 region has 12 residues. CDR3 loop: CASSLDQYTQYF.

This rearrangement joins TRBV20-1 to TRBJ2-1; TCRdb indicates TRBD1, and absent DNA this call remains unverified. The CDR3 extends over 13 amino acids. The germline V gene encodes CDR1 DFQATT and CDR2 SNEGSKA (reference sequence). The CDR3 spells CSAAGAENNEQFF.

This rearrangement joins TRBV7-9 to TRBJ2-4; TCRdb's D gene call, TRBD2, goes unchecked for lack of DNA. This CDR3 has 13 residues. Germline V gene lookup returns CDR1 SEHNR and CDR2 FQNEAQ (reference sequence). The chain's CDR3 is CASSLAGGEIQYF. Using reference TRBV7-9 and TRBJ2-4 for the parts outside the CDR3, the full variable domain is DTGVSQNPRHKITKRGQNVTFRCDPISEHNRLYWYRQTLGQGPEFLTYFQNEAQLEKSRLLSDRFSAERPKGSFSTLEIQRTEQGDSAMYLCASSLAGGEIQYFGAGTRLSVL.

The chain combines TRBV20-1 with TRBJ2-1. This CDR3 is built from 14 residues. Looked up from germline, CDR1 is DFQATT and CDR2 is SNEGSKA (reference sequence). The CDR3 is CSASGGNSYNEQFF.

This clonotype counts as large (0.1 to 1%) by frequency. The chain combines TRBV13 with TRBJ1-1; as DNA is missing, the TRBD1 call by TCRdb cannot be tested. The CDR3 is made up of 15 amino acids. Germline V gene data show CDR1 as PRHDT and CDR2 as FYEKMQ (reference sequence). The CDR3 sequence: CASSLGQGPNTEAFF.

This chain connects TRBV20-1 to TRBJ1-1. Germline CDR1 is DFQATT and CDR2 is SNEGSKA (reference sequence). This CDR3 region has 13 residues. CDR3 residues: CSARDRSYSEAFF.

The chain uses TRBV12-3 or TRBV12-4 and TRBJ2-5; TCRdb's assignment of TRBD2 cannot be checked, as there is no DNA. The CDR3 covers 16 residues. The CDR3 protein is CASSLTSGRAGETQYF.

This clonotype is deemed hyperexpanded by its frequency. The J gene is TRBJ2-7, the V gene TRBV2; TCRdb proposes TRBD1, but this gene call is untestable without DNA. The CDR3 is made up of 13 amino acids. Germline V gene data show CDR1 as SNHLY and CDR2 as FYNNEI. The CDR3 sequence is CASSQGWPYEQYF.

The gene calls are TRBV27 and TRBJ2-1; TCRdb names TRBD2, which stays unverified in the absence of DNA. Germline V gene sequence: CDR1 MNHEY, CDR2 SMNVEV (reference sequence). This CDR3 has 17 residues. The CDR3 is CASSFVVGGPSYNEQFF.

V usage is TRBV7-9 and J usage is TRBJ2-5; TCRdb returns TRBD1, unconfirmable since there is no DNA. Germline V CDR1 and CDR2: SEHNR, FQNEAQ (reference sequence). The CDR3 covers 14 residues. The CDR3 spells CASSLRDRGETQYF. Using reference TRBV7-9 and TRBJ2-5 for the parts outside the CDR3, the full variable domain is DTGVSQNPRHKITKRGQNVTFRCDPISEHNRLYWYRQTLGQGPEFLTYFQNEAQLEKSRLLSDRFSAERPKGSFSTLEIQRTEQGDSAMYLCASSLRDRGETQYFGPGTRLLVL.

The rearrangement joins TRBV3-1 to TRBJ2-1; TCRdb's assignment of TRBD1 cannot be checked, as there is no DNA. Germline V CDR1 and CDR2: LGHDT, YNNKEL (reference sequence). This CDR3 has 15 residues. The CDR3 sequence: CASSRRGGTYNEQFF.

The chain joins TRBV28 to TRBJ1-5; the D call of TRBD1 rests on TCRdb alone, since no DNA is present to check it. Germline V lookup: CDR1 MDHEN, CDR2 SYDVKM. CDR3 length: 14 residues. CDR3 amino acids: CASQPRFRSQPQHF.

V usage is TRBV27 and J usage is TRBJ2-7; absent DNA, TCRdb's TRBD2 call cannot be checked. CDR1 and CDR2 from the germline V gene are MNHEY and SMNVEV (reference sequence). CDR3 size: 12 residues. The chain's CDR3 is CASSLGGVEQYF.

V is TRBV28 and J is TRBJ2-5; TCRdb lists TRBD1, though no DNA is available to test this call. The CDR3 covers 14 residues. Germline-derived CDR1 and CDR2 are MDHEN and SYDVKM. The CDR3 spells CASIGGGPQETQYF.

V gene TRBV3-1 combines with J gene TRBJ2-1. CDR1 LGHDT and CDR2 YNNKEL come from the germline V gene (reference sequence). CDR3 length: 12 residues. The CDR3 sequence: CASSHSSSEQFF.

The J gene is TRBJ2-1, the V gene TRBV28; TCRdb proposes TRBD2, but this gene call is untestable without DNA. The CDR3 runs to 12 residues. CDR1 MDHEN and CDR2 SYDVKM come from the germline V gene. CDR3: CASREAYNEQFF.